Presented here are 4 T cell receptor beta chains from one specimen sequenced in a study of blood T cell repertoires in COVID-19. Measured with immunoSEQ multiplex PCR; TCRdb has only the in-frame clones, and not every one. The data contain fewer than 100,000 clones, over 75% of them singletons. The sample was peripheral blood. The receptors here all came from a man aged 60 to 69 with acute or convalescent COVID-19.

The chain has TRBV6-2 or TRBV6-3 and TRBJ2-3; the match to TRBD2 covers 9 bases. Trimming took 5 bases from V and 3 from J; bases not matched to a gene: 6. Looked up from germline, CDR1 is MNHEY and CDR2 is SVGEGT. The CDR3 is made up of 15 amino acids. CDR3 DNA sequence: TGTGCCAGCAGTCGGGTCCTAGCGGGGACAGATACGCAGTATTTT. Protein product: CASSRVLAGTDTQYF.

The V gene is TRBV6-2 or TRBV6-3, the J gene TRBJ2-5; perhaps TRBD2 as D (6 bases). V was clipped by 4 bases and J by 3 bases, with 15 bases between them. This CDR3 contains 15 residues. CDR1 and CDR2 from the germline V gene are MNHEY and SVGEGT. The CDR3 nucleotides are TGTGCCAGCAGTTCCAACGCATGGGGGGAAGAGACCCAGTACTTC. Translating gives CASSSNAWGEETQYF.

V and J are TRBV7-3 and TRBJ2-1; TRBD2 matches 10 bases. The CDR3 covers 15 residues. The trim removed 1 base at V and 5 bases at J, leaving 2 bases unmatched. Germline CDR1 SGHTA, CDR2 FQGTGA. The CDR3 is CASSLRLAGHNEQFF. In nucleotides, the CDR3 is TGTGCCAGCAGCTTAAGACTAGCGGGCCACAATGAGCAGTTCTTC.

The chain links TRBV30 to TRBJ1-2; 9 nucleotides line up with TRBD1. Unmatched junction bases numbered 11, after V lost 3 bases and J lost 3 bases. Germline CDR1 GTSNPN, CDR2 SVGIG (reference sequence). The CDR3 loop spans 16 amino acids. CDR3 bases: TGTGCCTGGAGCCGGCCGGGACAGGGCCGGTACTATGGCTACACCTTC. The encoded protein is CAWSRPGQGRYYGYTF. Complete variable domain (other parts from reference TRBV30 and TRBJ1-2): SQTIHQWPATLVQPVGSPLSLECTVEGTSNPNLYWYRQAAGRGLQLLFYSVGIGQISSEVPQNLSASRPQDRQFILSSKKLLLSDSGFYLCAWSRPGQGRYYGYTFGSGTRLTVV.